This T cell receptor beta chain stems from a study of somatic mutations in cytotoxic T cells in rheumatoid arthritis. Study observations and caveats: The study found no significant difference in CD8+ T-cell clonality between rheumatoid arthritis patients and age-matched healthy controls. Patients with a largest CD8+ clone exceeding 20% of CD8+ cells numbered 8 of 65.

In the source study's methods: Some patient CD8+ clones were larger than 1%, and these rarely matched published virus-specific TCRB sequences. Assay: immunoSEQ multiplex PCR; the TCRdb copy retains only in-frame clones and omits some. V, J and clone size derive from that table, while D and trimming were established from the DNA sequence. The data hold tens of thousands of clones, with approximately 83% observed a single time. As concerns this clone: Its target is unknown.

The CDR3 contains 12 residues. Trimming took off 8 bases at V and 3 bases at J, with 8 bases between the two ends. Germline values: CDR1 MNHEY, CDR2 SMNVEV (reference sequence). V is TRBV27 and J is TRBJ2-1, with D perhaps TRBD2 (5 bases). Sequenced material: CD8+ T cells sorted from blood. The TCR was taken from an adult with rheumatoid arthritis. CDR3 DNA: TGTGCCAGCGGACTGAACTACAATGAGCAGTTCTTC. It yields the protein CASGLNYNEQFF.